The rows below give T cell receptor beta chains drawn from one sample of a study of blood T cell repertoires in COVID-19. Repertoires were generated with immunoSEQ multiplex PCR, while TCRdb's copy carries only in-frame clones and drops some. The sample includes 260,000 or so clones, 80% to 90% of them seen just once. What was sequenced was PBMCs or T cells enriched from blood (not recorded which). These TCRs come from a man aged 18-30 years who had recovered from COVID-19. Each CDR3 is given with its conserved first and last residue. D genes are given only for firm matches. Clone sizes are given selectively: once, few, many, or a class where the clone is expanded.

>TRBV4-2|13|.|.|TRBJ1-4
CASSQARNEKLFF
TGTGCCAGCAGCCAAGCCCGGAATGAAAAACTGTTTTTT
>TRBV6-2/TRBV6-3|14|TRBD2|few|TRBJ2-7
CASSSLAGVTEQYF
TGTGCCAGCAGTTCTCTAGCGGGAGTTACCGAGCAGTACTTC
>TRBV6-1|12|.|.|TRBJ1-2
CASSEETDGYTF
TGTGCCAGCAGTGAAGAGACTGATGGCTACACCTTC
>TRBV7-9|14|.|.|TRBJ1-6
CASSPGGWNSPLHF
TGTGCCAGCAGCCCGGGGGGTTGGAATTCACCCCTCCACTTT
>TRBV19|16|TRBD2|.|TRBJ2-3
CASSMPFSGIADTQYF
TGTGCCAGTAGTATGCCCTTTAGCGGGATTGCAGATACGCAGTATTTT
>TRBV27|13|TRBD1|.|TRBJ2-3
CASRGTGVDTQYF
TGTGCCAGCAGGGGGACAGGGGTTGATACGCAGTATTTT
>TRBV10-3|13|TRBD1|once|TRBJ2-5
CAIRTGGMETQYF
TGTGCCATCAGGACAGGGGGCATGGAGACCCAGTACTTC
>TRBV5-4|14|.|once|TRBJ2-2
CASSQETHTGELFF
TGTGCCAGCAGCCAAGAGACTCACACCGGGGAGCTGTTTTTT
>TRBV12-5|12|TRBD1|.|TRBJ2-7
CASGRDSYEQYF
TGTGCTAGTGGTCGGGACAGTTACGAGCAGTACTTC
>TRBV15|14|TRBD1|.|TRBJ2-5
CATSRGQVRETQYF
TGTGCCACCAGCAGGGGACAGGTTCGGGAGACCCAGTACTTC
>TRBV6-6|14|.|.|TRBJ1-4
CASSWGGDNEKLFF
TGTGCCAGCAGTTGGGGCGGGGATAATGAAAAACTGTTTTTT
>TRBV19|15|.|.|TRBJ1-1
CASSIERTAYTEAFF
TGTGCCAGTAGTATAGAACGGACAGCTTACACTGAAGCTTTCTTT
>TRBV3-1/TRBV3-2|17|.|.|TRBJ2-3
CASSQGSLSATADTQYF
TGTGCCAGCAGCCAAGGTTCCCTTAGCGCTACGGCAGATACGCAGTATTTT
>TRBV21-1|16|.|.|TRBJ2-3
CASSKVEACGADTQYF
TGTGCCAGCAGCAAAGTGGAGGCCTGCGGAGCAGATACGCAGTATTTT
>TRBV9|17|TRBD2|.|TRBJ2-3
CASNLAPGTSAVDTQYF
TGTGCCAGCAACCTAGCGCCCGGGACTAGCGCCGTAGATACGCAGTATTTT
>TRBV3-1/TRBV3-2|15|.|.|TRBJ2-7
CASSLGHPAAYEQYF
TGTGCCAGCAGCCTCGGACACCCAGCAGCCTACGAGCAGTACTTC
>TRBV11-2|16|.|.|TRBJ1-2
CASSLARGKQPYGYTF
TGTGCCAGCAGCTTAGCCCGGGGGAAGCAGCCCTATGGCTACACCTTC
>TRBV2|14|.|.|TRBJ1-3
CASSDRRSGNTIYF
TGTGCCAGCAGTGATCGCCGGTCAGGAAACACCATATATTTT
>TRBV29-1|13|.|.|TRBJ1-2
CSANPAGGYGYTF
TGCAGCGCAAACCCCGCGGGGGGCTATGGCTACACCTTC
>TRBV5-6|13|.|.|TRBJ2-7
CASSLASDLEEYF
TGTGCCAGCAGCTTGGCCAGCGATTTAGAAGAGTACTTC
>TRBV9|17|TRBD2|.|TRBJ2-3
CASSVAPTRSGKDTQYF
TGTGCCAGCAGCGTAGCCCCCACTAGAAGCGGGAAGGATACGCAGTATTTT
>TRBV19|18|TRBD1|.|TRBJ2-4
CASSTGGVLILAKNIQYF
TGTGCCAGTAGTACAGGGGGCGTACTAATTCTAGCCAAAAACATTCAGTACTTC
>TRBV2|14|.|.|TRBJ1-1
CASTRDNMNTEAFF
TGTGCCAGCACCCGGGACAACATGAACACTGAAGCTTTCTTT
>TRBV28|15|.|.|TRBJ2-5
CASSSRGPIQETQYF
TGTGCCAGCAGTTCCCGCGGGCCGATCCAAGAGACCCAGTACTTC
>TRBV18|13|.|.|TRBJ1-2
CASSPEETGGYTF
TGTGCCAGCTCACCGGAAGAAACAGGTGGCTACACCTTC
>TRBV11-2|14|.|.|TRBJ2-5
CASSQGNPLGTQYF
TGTGCCAGCAGCCAGGGTAACCCCTTAGGGACCCAGTACTTC
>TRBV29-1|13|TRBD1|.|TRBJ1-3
CSFTGTGADTIYF
TGCAGCTTCACCGGGACAGGGGCCGACACCATATATTTT
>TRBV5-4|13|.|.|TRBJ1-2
CASSLVRGSWYTF
TGTGCCAGCAGCTTGGTCAGGGGCTCTTGGTACACCTTC
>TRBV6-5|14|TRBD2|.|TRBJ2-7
CASSPPGLFVEQYF
TGTGCCAGCAGTCCGCCGGGACTATTCGTTGAGCAGTACTTC
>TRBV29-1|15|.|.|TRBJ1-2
CSVEFTRTANYGYTF
TGCAGCGTTGAGTTTACTCGGACAGCTAACTATGGCTACACCTTC
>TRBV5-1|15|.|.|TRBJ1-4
CASSLAGRSGEKLFF
TGCGCCAGCAGCTTGGCTGGTAGGTCGGGGGAAAAACTGTTTTTT
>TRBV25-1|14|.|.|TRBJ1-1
CASSEFNINTEAFF
TGTGCCAGCAGTGAATTTAACATTAACACTGAAGCTTTCTTT
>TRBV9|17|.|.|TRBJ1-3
CASSASPGGGSGNTIYF
TGTGCCAGCAGCGCATCCCCAGGTGGAGGCTCTGGAAACACCATATATTTT
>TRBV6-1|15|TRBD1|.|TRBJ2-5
CASSERTGGWETQYF
TGTGCCAGCAGTGAACGGACAGGGGGGTGGGAGACCCAGTACTTC
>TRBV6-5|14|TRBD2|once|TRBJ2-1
CASGPSGVHNEQFF
TGTGCCAGCGGGCCTAGCGGCGTTCACAATGAGCAGTTCTTC
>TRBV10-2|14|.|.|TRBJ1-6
CASSEGVAGSPLHF
TGCGCCAGCAGTGAGGGGGTAGCGGGTTCACCCCTCCACTTT
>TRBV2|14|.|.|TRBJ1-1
CASSGGRRGNEAFF
TGTGCCAGCAGTGGAGGGCGCAGGGGCAATGAAGCTTTCTTT
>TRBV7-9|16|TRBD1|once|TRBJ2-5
CASSSPTGGGGETQYF
TGTGCCAGCAGCTCCCCGACAGGGGGAGGTGGAGAGACCCAGTACTTC
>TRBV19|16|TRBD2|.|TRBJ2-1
CASSIQLAGINNEQFF
TGTGCCAGTAGTATCCAACTAGCGGGAATAAACAATGAGCAGTTCTTC
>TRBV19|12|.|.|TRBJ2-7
CASSLGGYEQYF
TGTGCCAGTAGCCTAGGGGGCTACGAGCAGTACTTC
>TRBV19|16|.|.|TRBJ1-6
CASSISGGGGSSPLHF
TGTGCCAGTAGTATATCAGGTGGGGGAGGGAGTTCACCCCTCCACTTT